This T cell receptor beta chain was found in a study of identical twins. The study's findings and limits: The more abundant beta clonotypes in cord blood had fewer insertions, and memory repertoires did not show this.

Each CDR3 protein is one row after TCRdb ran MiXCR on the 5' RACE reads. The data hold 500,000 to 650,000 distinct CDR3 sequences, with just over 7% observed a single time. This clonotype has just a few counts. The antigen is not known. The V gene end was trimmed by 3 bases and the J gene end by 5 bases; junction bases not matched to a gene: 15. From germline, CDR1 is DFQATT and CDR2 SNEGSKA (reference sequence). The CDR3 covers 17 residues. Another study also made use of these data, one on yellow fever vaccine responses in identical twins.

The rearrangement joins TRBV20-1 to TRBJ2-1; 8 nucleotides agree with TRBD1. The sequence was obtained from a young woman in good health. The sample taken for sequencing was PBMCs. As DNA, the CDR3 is TGCAGTGCTAGGTCCAGGGGGCCCTCCCGACTAAACAATGAGCAGTTCTTC. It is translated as CSARSRGPSRLNNEQFF.